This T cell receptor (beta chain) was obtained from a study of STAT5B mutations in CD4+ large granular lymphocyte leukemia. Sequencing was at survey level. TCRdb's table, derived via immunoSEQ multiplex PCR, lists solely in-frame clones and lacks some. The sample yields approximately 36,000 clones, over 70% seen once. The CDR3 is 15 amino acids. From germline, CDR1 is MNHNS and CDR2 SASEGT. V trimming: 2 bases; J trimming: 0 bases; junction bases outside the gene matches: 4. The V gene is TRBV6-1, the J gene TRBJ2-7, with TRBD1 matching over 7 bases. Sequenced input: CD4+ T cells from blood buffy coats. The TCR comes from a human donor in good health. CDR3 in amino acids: CASSEQSGGSYEQYF. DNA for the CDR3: TGTGCCAGCAGTGAACAGTCAGGGGGCTCCTACGAGCAGTACTTC.